What follows are 18 T cell receptor beta chains derived from one specimen sequenced in a study of T-cell memory formation after mild COVID-19. TCRdb re-called the 5' RACE reads with MiXCR, one entry per CDR3 protein. The sample lists 250,000 to 400,000 distinct CDR3 sequences, more than 13% occurring once. Sequencing used PBMCs or a T cell subset sorted from them (not recorded which). Source of these receptors: a man aged 18-30 years who had mild COVID-19 (a few samples of this study predate the infection). Cell type and time point are not known.

There are a few counts of this clonotype. The chain is built from TRBV27 and TRBJ2-7; possibly TRBD2 for D (6 bases). Germline loops: CDR1 MNHEY, CDR2 SMNVEV (reference sequence). The CDR3 extends over 14 amino acids. With 7 bases removed from V and 6 bases from J, the gap between germline ends came to 19 bases. CDR3 sequence reads: CASTPYGGSAEQYV. The DNA for the CDR3 is TGTGCCAGCACCCCCTATGGGGGGTCTGCCGAGCAGTACGTC.

The sample holds one count of this clonotype. The chain carries TRBV28 and TRBJ2-3; 7 bases are shared with TRBD1. The V gene end was trimmed by 2 bases and the J gene end by 4 bases; junction bases not matched to a gene: 9. The CDR3 has 16 amino acids. CDR1 is MDHEN and CDR2 is SYDVKM in the germline V gene. The CDR3 nucleotides read TGTGCCAGCAGTTTACCTAGGGGGCTGCGAGCAGATACGCAGTATTTT. Its protein product is CASSLPRGLRADTQYF.

This clonotype was found many times. As DNA, the CDR3 is TGTGCCAGCAGCCAAGACCCGCACAGGACTAGCGGGGGTTGGGATGAGCAGTTCTTC. Translation: CASSQDPHRTSGGWDEQFF. V usage is TRBV4-2 and J usage is TRBJ2-1; 13 bases match TRBD2. The CDR3 sequence is 19 residues long. V lost 0 bases, J lost 8 bases, and 13 bases stayed unmatched. Per the germline V gene, CDR1 is LGHNA and CDR2 is YNFKEQ.

The gene calls are TRBV6-2 or TRBV6-3 and TRBJ1-2; D is undetermined. V was shortened by 6 bases and J by 5 bases, with 10 bases between the two germline ends. The CDR3 spans 12 residues. The germline CDR1 and CDR2 sequences are MNHEY and SVGEGT. The CDR3 protein is CASRRRTYGYTF. CDR3 bases: TGTGCCAGCAGGAGGCGGACTTATGGCTACACCTTC.

DNA for the CDR3: TGTGCCAGCAGTCCCGGGGGGGTCAATCAGCCCCAGCATTTT. Its translation is CASSPGGVNQPQHF. The rearrangement links TRBV28 to TRBJ1-5; D is possibly TRBD1 (5 bases). This CDR3 has 14 amino acids. Trimming took 5 bases from V and 3 from J, leaving 11 bases between them. The germline V gene encodes CDR1 MDHEN and CDR2 SYDVKM.

This chain's CDR3 is CSASSGAQPQHF. The CDR3 DNA is TGCAGTGCTTCTTCAGGGGCCCAGCCCCAGCATTTT. The chain has TRBV20-1 and TRBJ1-5; maybe TRBD1 (6 bases). From germline, CDR1 is DFQATT and CDR2 SNEGSKA (reference sequence). The V gene lost 5 bases and the J gene lost 7 bases, with 12 bases spanning the gap. This CDR3 region has 12 residues.

V is TRBV25-1 and J is TRBJ2-5; D unresolved. Trimming removed 3 bases at V and 5 bases at J, with 10 bases between. CDR3 size: 13 residues. Germline-derived CDR1 and CDR2 are MGHDK and SYGVNS. CDR3 in amino acids: CASSETPLETQYF. DNA of the CDR3: TGTGCCAGCAGTGAGACACCCCTCGAGACCCAGTACTTC.

This chain links TRBV3-1 with TRBJ2-1, with D possibly called TRBD1 or TRBD2 (6 bases each). The CDR3 loop spans 16 amino acids. Trimming took 2 bases from V and 9 from J, leaving 20 bases between them. Germline V CDR1 and CDR2: LGHDT, YNNKEL (reference sequence). Here the CDR3 reads CASSQRGYRGSAEQFF. For the CDR3, the DNA is TGTGCCAGCAGCCAAAGGGGGTACCGGGGGTCGGCTGAGCAGTTCTTC.

There are many counts of this clonotype. The rearrangement joins TRBV12-3 or TRBV12-4 to TRBJ1-5; D gene unclear. V lost 5 bases to trimming and J lost 7 bases, with 15 bases between them. The CDR3 runs 14 residues. The CDR3: CASSRSLGEQPQHF. The CDR3 DNA is TGTGCCAGCAGTAGGTCGTTAGGAGAGCAGCCCCAGCATTTT.

This clonotype has a handful of counts. The chain carries TRBV29-1 and TRBJ2-1, with 11 bases lining up with TRBD1. V was pared by 6 bases and J by 7 bases, with 5 bases of the junction left unmatched. The CDR3 covers 13 residues. CDR1 is SQVTM, CDR2 ANQGSEA, per germline. The CDR3 sequence is CSVFGTGGNEQFF. In DNA, the CDR3 is TGCAGCGTCTTTGGGACAGGGGGAAATGAGCAGTTCTTC.

This clonotype showed up just a few times. The chain carries TRBV4-1 and TRBJ2-1; D is uncertain. This CDR3 contains 16 residues. Germline V lookup: CDR1 MGHRA, CDR2 YSYEKL. With 2 bases removed from V and 9 bases from J, the gap between germline ends came to 20 bases. The CDR3 reads CASSQISTSEMGEQFF. DNA for the CDR3: TGCGCCAGCAGCCAAATATCTACGAGCGAGATGGGTGAGCAGTTCTTC.

This clonotype showed up just a few times. The chain is built from TRBV5-1 and TRBJ2-7, with D possibly matching TRBD2 (6 bases). V lost 4 bases to trimming and J lost 6 bases, with 17 bases between them. This CDR3 region has 14 residues. Germline V gene lookup returns CDR1 SGHRS and CDR2 YFSETQ. The CDR3 DNA follows: TGCGCCAGCAGCATATACGGGACTCGGGGCGAGCAGTACTTC. It translates to CASSIYGTRGEQYF.

The chain has TRBV11-2 and TRBJ2-2, with 11 bases that match TRBD2. Trimming at V came to 1 base and at J to 6 bases, leaving 4 bases not matched to a gene. This CDR3 is built from 16 residues. Germline loops: CDR1 SGHAT, CDR2 FQNNGV. For the CDR3, the DNA is TGTGCCAGCAGCTTAGGGGTGACTAGCGGGGCCGGGGAGCTGTTTTTT. This codes for CASSLGVTSGAGELFF. Full variable domain (remainder filled in from reference TRBV11-2 and TRBJ2-2): EAGVAQSPRYKIIEKRQSVAFWCNPISGHATLYWYQQILGQGPKLLIQFQNNGVVDDSQLPKDRFSAERLKGVDSTLKIQPAKLEDSAVYLCASSLGVTSGAGELFFGEGSRLTVL.

The chain recombines TRBV7-9 with TRBJ2-7; D is unresolved. V lost 1 base and J 2 bases, leaving 6 bases between the germline ends. The CDR3 sequence is 13 residues long. The germline CDR1 and CDR2 sequences are SEHNR and FQNEAQ (reference sequence). CDR3 loop: CASSLDTPYEQYF. DNA of the CDR3: TGTGCCAGCAGCTTAGACACCCCCTACGAGCAGTACTTC. Combining the CDR3 with reference TRBV7-9 and TRBJ2-7 gives the whole variable domain DTGVSQNPRHKITKRGQNVTFRCDPISEHNRLYWYRQTLGQGPEFLTYFQNEAQLEKSRLLSDRFSAERPKGSFSTLEIQRTEQGDSAMYLCASSLDTPYEQYFGPGTRLTVT.

This clonotype has only a few counts. The chain is built from TRBV10-1 and TRBJ2-7; D may be TRBD1 (5 bases). Germline V gene sequence: CDR1 WNHNN, CDR2 SYGVQD (reference sequence). Trimming removed 7 bases from V and 3 bases from J, with 19 bases in between. This CDR3 has 15 amino acids. The CDR3 reads CASTYSPGPYYEQYF. The CDR3, as DNA: TGCGCCAGCACCTACAGCCCAGGGCCCTACTACGAGCAGTACTTC.

This clonotype was observed a few times. The V call is TRBV4-1, the J call TRBJ2-1; 9 positions agree with TRBD2. Germline-derived CDR1 and CDR2 are MGHRA and YSYEKL. Trimming at V came to 3 bases and at J to 0 bases, leaving 6 bases not matched to a gene. This CDR3 spans 17 amino acids. The CDR3 is CASSQLTSGHSYNEQFF. The DNA of the CDR3 is TGCGCCAGCAGCCAGTTGACTAGCGGACACTCCTACAATGAGCAGTTCTTC.

This clonotype was counted a few times. V usage is TRBV12-3 or TRBV12-4 and J usage is TRBJ2-5, with 8 bases fitting TRBD2. The CDR3 extends over 15 amino acids. V was clipped by 5 bases and J by 0 bases; unmatched bases: 5. CDR3 in amino acids: CASSPASGYQETQYF. CDR3 in DNA: TGTGCCAGCAGTCCAGCTAGCGGGTACCAAGAGACCCAGTACTTC.

The genes are TRBV15 and TRBJ2-7; D tentatively reads TRBD1 or TRBD2 (6 bases each). The CDR3 is 17 amino acids. Germline V gene lookup returns CDR1 LNHNV and CDR2 YYDKDF (reference sequence). With 1 base removed from V and 1 base from J, the gap between germline ends came to 17 bases. The CDR3 region is CATSRGGRGVSSYEQYV. The CDR3 DNA reads as TGTGCCACCAGCAGAGGGGGGCGCGGGGTAAGTTCCTACGAGCAGTACGTC.